The 18 T cell receptor beta chains reported below all come from one sample, sequenced in a study of control samples from healthy donors and cancer patients. The repertoire was sequenced with immunoSEQ multiplex PCR; TCRdb's copy has only in-frame clones and lacks some. This table has approximately 170,000 clones, roughly 91% appearing once. The sequencing sample was made of blood. Receptors were obtained from a woman aged 25 to 39 in good health.

The chain carries TRBV6-2 or TRBV6-3 and TRBJ2-4; possible D gene TRBD1, 6 bases. In germline, CDR1 is MNHEY, CDR2 SVGEGT. CDR3 length: 15 residues. Deletions cut 1 base from V and 1 base from J, with 8 bases between. The CDR3 spells CASSYFQGAKNIQYF. Here the CDR3 DNA reads TGTGCCAGCAGTTACTTCCAGGGGGCCAAAAACATTCAGTACTTC.

V and J are TRBV6-5 and TRBJ2-7; D is perhaps TRBD1 or TRBD2 (5 bases each). The CDR3 is 15 residues long. Trimming took off 0 bases at V and 1 base at J, with 10 bases between the two ends. CDR1 is MNHEY and CDR2 is SVGAGI in the germline V gene. The CDR3 coding sequence is TGTGCCAGCAGTTACTCGGGGGTTAAATCCTACGAGCAGTACTTC. It codes for CASSYSGVKSYEQYF.

This chain uses TRBV9 with TRBJ1-3, with 12 bases matching TRBD1. CDR1 and CDR2 from the germline V gene are SGDLS and YYNGEE. The junction had 5 bases not matched to a gene; V was cut back by 3 bases and J by 4 bases. The CDR3 sequence is 16 residues long. The CDR3 coding sequence is TGTGCCAGCAGCGGAGGGACAGGGGGCCTAGGAAACACCATATATTTT. Translating gives CASSGGTGGLGNTIYF.

The chain has TRBV18 and TRBJ1-4, with D perhaps matching TRBD1 (5 bases). Trimming cost V 3 bases and J 0 bases, with 11 bases left between them. CDR3 size: 16 residues. Germline CDR1 KGHSH, CDR2 LQKENI. CDR3 sequence: CASSPSSTATNEKLFF. CDR3 coding DNA: TGTGCCAGCTCACCCTCATCGACAGCAACTAATGAAAAACTGTTTTTT. The full variable domain, completed using reference TRBV18 and TRBJ1-4, is NAGVMQNPRHLVRRRGQEARLRCSPMKGHSHVYWYRQLPEEGLKFMVYLQKENIIDESGMPKERFSAEFPKEGPSILRIQQVVRGDSAAYFCASSPSSTATNEKLFFGSGTQLSVL.

This sequence joins TRBV7-2 and TRBJ1-2; 8 bases fit TRBD1. V was pared by 3 bases and J by 5 bases, with 2 bases of the junction left unmatched. Germline-derived CDR1 and CDR2 are SGHTA and FQGNSA. CDR3 length: 13 residues. The CDR3 loop is CASSLTGEYGYTF. The CDR3, as DNA: TGTGCCAGCAGCTTGACAGGGGAGTATGGCTACACCTTC.

V is TRBV6-5 and J is TRBJ1-2, with 8 bases matching TRBD1. The CDR3 covers 15 residues. J gave up 4 bases and V 2 bases, and 6 bases lay outside the gene matches. Per the germline V gene, CDR1 is MNHEY and CDR2 is SVGAGI. The CDR3 bases are TGTGCCAGCAGTTACCCCGGACAGGGTCGCTATGGCTACACCTTC. Protein product: CASSYPGQGRYGYTF.

This chain links TRBV10-2 with TRBJ1-2, with TRBD1 matching 10 bases. The germline gives CDR1 WSHSY, CDR2 SAAADI. V trimming: 3 bases; J trimming: 8 bases; junction bases outside the gene matches: 6. The CDR3 consists of 14 residues. The CDR3 protein is CASSDPGQGRGYTF. The DNA for the CDR3 is TGCGCCAGCAGTGATCCGGGACAGGGGAGAGGCTACACCTTC.

This chain links TRBV19 with TRBJ1-6; D remains unclear. Germline-derived CDR1 and CDR2 are LNHDA and SQIVND (reference sequence). The CDR3 is 13 amino acids. The CDR3 region has the DNA TGTGGGTGTGGGGTCTCCTATAATTCACCCCTCCACTTT. It translates to CGCGVSYNSPLHF.

This clone was seen a single time. CDR3 loop: CATSRGHAGGRGNEQFF. The CDR3 bases are TGTGCCACCAGCAGAGGACATGCGGGAGGGAGGGGGAATGAGCAGTTCTTC. This chain links TRBV15 with TRBJ2-1; 9 positions agree with TRBD2. Germline V CDR1 and CDR2: LNHNV, YYDKDF (reference sequence). This CDR3 has 17 amino acids. Losses at the gene ends were 1 base for V and 7 bases for J; bases not matched to a gene: 11.

CDR3 residues: CASSLVASGSRSKSYEQYF. The CDR3 nucleotides are TGTGCCAGCAGCTTAGTCGCTAGCGGGAGCCGATCCAAATCCTACGAGCAGTACTTC. The V and J genes are TRBV7-2 and TRBJ2-7; TRBD2 agrees at 10 bases. Trimming at V came to 1 base and at J to 1 base, leaving 13 bases not matched to a gene. The CDR3 length is 19 residues. Germline V lookup: CDR1 SGHTA, CDR2 FQGNSA.

The chain joins TRBV28 to TRBJ1-5, with 9 bases identical to TRBD1. V shed 10 bases and J 2 bases; nucleotides not matched to a gene: 6. Germline V lookup: CDR1 MDHEN, CDR2 SYDVKM. This CDR3 is 14 amino acids long. CDR3 DNA sequence: TGTGCCACCGATTGGACAGGGGGCAATCAGCCCCAGCATTTT. Protein sequence: CATDWTGGNQPQHF.

With regard to this clone: Other DNA sequences of this sample code for an identical CDR3. CDR3 residues: CASSLDRYGYTF. The CDR3, as DNA: TGCGCCAGCAGCTTGGACCGTTATGGCTACACCTTC. This chain joins TRBV5-1 and TRBJ1-2; no clear D. V lost 0 bases to trimming and J lost 5 bases, with 5 bases between them. CDR1 SGHRS and CDR2 YFSETQ come from the germline V gene. The CDR3 has 12 amino acids.

The CDR3 coding sequence is TGCGCCAGCAGCCGGGACAGGACTAGCAATCAGCCCCAGCATTTT. Its translation is CASSRDRTSNQPQHF. The rearrangement uses TRBV4-3 and TRBJ1-5; TRBD1 matches 8 bases. This CDR3 contains 15 residues. The germline CDR1 and CDR2 sequences are LGHNA and YSLEER. After removal of 4 bases from V and 0 bases from J, the junction contained 2 bases not matched to a gene.

J is TRBJ2-5 and V is TRBV18; weak D call: TRBD2 (6 bases). The V end was cut by 3 bases, the J end by 1 base, with 9 bases between. This CDR3 is built from 14 residues. Germline-derived CDR1 and CDR2 are KGHSH and LQKENI. The CDR3 coding sequence is TGTGCCAGCTCACCGCGGGGCCTCCAAGAGACCCAGTACTTC. Translation gives CASSPRGLQETQYF.

The chain uses TRBV7-9 and TRBJ2-1; TRBD1 matches 10 bases. Germline V gene sequence: CDR1 SEHNR, CDR2 FQNEAQ (reference sequence). The V gene end was trimmed by 4 bases and the J gene end by 2 bases; junction bases not matched to a gene: 2. The CDR3 loop spans 15 amino acids. The CDR3, as DNA: TGTGCCAGCAGCTCGACAGGGGGCGCCTACAATGAGCAGTTCTTC. Amino acids: CASSSTGGAYNEQFF.

The V and J genes are TRBV6-6 and TRBJ2-2; 9 bases align to TRBD1. CDR3 length equals 16 residues. Trimming at V came to 0 bases and at J to 1 base, leaving 0 bases not matched to a gene. Germline CDR1 reads MNHNY; CDR2 reads SVGAGI (reference sequence). CDR3 in amino acids: CASSYSDRGNTGELFF. The CDR3 region has the DNA TGTGCCAGCAGTTACTCGGACAGGGGGAACACCGGGGAGCTGTTTTTT.

V and J are TRBV2 and TRBJ2-7; TRBD1 agrees at 12 bases. The CDR3 spans 14 residues. The V gene's germline CDR1 is SNHLY and CDR2 FYNNEI. The J segment lost 6 bases and the V segment lost 6 bases, leaving 6 bases of the junction unmatched. Here the CDR3 reads CASSNPGQGAEQYF. In DNA, the CDR3 is TGTGCCAGCAGCAATCCGGGACAGGGGGCCGAGCAGTACTTC.

The chain has TRBV24-1 and TRBJ1-1, with D uncertain. Per germline, CDR1 KGHDR and CDR2 SFDVKD. CDR3 size: 14 residues. Trimming shortened V by 5 bases and J by 0 bases, and 9 bases separated the two germline ends. The CDR3 region has the DNA TGTGCCACCAGTGGGGTGGTCATGAACACTGAAGCTTTCTTT. This sequence encodes CATSGVVMNTEAFF.